These 18 T cell receptor beta chains were all obtained from the same sample, sequenced in a study of T cell responses to AZD1222 COVID-19 vaccine. Repertoires were generated with immunoSEQ multiplex PCR, while TCRdb's copy carries only in-frame clones and drops some. Found here are roughly 58,000 clones, roughly nine tenths of them singletons; the top ten hold roughly 6.1%. The source was peripheral blood, collected 28 days after the second AZD1222 dose. The receptors come from an adult who received the AZD1222 COVID-19 vaccine.

The V call is TRBV6-2 or TRBV6-3, the J call TRBJ2-2, with a tentative D call TRBD2 (7 bases). V lost 0 bases and J 6 bases, leaving 14 bases between the germline ends. This CDR3 is built from 16 residues. In germline, CDR1 is MNHEY, CDR2 SVGEGT. The DNA for the CDR3 is TGTGCCAGCAGTTACTCTCCAGGGGAGGGATCCGGGGAGCTGTTTTTT. Translation gives CASSYSPGEGSGELFF.

The chain employs TRBV19 and TRBJ2-1, with D possibly being TRBD2 (6 bases). Trimming stripped 3 bases from V and 2 bases from J, with 11 bases between. The CDR3 is made up of 15 amino acids. CDR1 and CDR2 from the germline V gene are LNHDA and SQIVND (reference sequence). The CDR3 here is CASSIGRLAYNEQFF. CDR3 coding DNA: TGTGCCAGTAGTATCGGAAGACTAGCCTACAATGAGCAGTTCTTC. Full variable domain (rest looked up from reference TRBV19 and TRBJ2-1): DGGITQSPKYLFRKEGQNVTLSCEQNLNHDAMYWYRQDPGQGLRLIYYSQIVNDFQKGDIAEGYSVSREKKESFPLTVTSAQKNPTAFYLCASSIGRLAYNEQFFGPGTRLTVL.

This clone was detected once. The CDR3 region is CSASFPWTGLATDTQYF. CDR3 DNA sequence: TGCAGTGCTAGTTTCCCGTGGACCGGACTAGCAACAGATACGCAGTATTTT. V gene TRBV20-1 combines with J gene TRBJ2-3, with 8 bases aligning to TRBD2. The germline V gene has CDR1 DFQATT and CDR2 SNEGSKA (reference sequence). V was clipped by 3 bases and J by 3 bases; unmatched bases: 14. The CDR3 has 17 amino acids.

The chain links TRBV27 to TRBJ1-2; TRBD1 might be the D (6 bases). CDR1 and CDR2 from the germline V gene are MNHEY and SMNVEV (reference sequence). Trimming removed 7 bases from V and 8 bases from J, with 17 bases in between. The CDR3 is made up of 13 amino acids. The CDR3 here is CASTPTGRGGYTF. The CDR3 DNA sequence: TGTGCCAGCACCCCGACAGGTCGGGGAGGCTACACCTTC.

V usage is TRBV12-5 and J usage is TRBJ1-2, with D perhaps matching TRBD1 (5 bases). CDR1 and CDR2 from the germline V gene are LGHNT and FRNRAP. The germline V and J ends were trimmed by 5 bases and 5 bases, with 9 bases remaining between them. The CDR3 covers 12 residues. In DNA, the CDR3 is TGTGCTAGTGGTGGGACGGGGTATGGCTACACCTTC. Translated, it gives CASGGTGYGYTF.

The genes are TRBV11-1 and TRBJ1-6; D is possibly TRBD1 (6 bases). This CDR3 has 15 amino acids. V gave up 5 bases and J gave up 7 bases, with 15 bases separating them. In germline, CDR1 is SGHAT, CDR2 FQDESV (reference sequence). The CDR3 nucleotides read TGTGCCAGCAGCCTCGGCAGGGGCTCGAATTCACCCCTCCACTTT. Translating it yields CASSLGRGSNSPLHF.

This chain connects TRBV27 to TRBJ1-5; 8 positions match TRBD1. CDR1 MNHEY and CDR2 SMNVEV come from the germline V gene (reference sequence). The CDR3 has 14 amino acids. V shed 5 bases and J 2 bases; nucleotides not matched to a gene: 2. The CDR3 here is CASSLTGGNQPQHF. Written as DNA, the CDR3 is TGTGCCAGCAGTCTGACAGGGGGCAATCAGCCCCAGCATTTT.

The J gene is TRBJ2-5, the V gene TRBV7-9; 9 nucleotides line up with TRBD1. Germline-derived CDR1 and CDR2 are SEHNR and FQNEAQ (reference sequence). With 2 bases clipped from V and 1 base from J, the junction kept 8 bases outside the gene matches. CDR3 length equals 17 residues. CDR3 region: CASSLSLVTGGQETQYF. The CDR3 coding sequence is TGTGCCAGCAGCTTATCCTTAGTGACAGGGGGCCAAGAGACCCAGTACTTC. The whole variable domain, filled in from reference TRBV7-9 and TRBJ2-5, reads DTGVSQNPRHKITKRGQNVTFRCDPISEHNRLYWYRQTLGQGPEFLTYFQNEAQLEKSRLLSDRFSAERPKGSFSTLEIQRTEQGDSAMYLCASSLSLVTGGQETQYFGPGTRLLVL.

This chain uses TRBV3-1 (or the pseudogene TRBV3-2) with TRBJ1-2, with 8 bases that match TRBD1. Trimming at V came to 4 bases and at J to 2 bases, leaving 3 bases not matched to a gene. Germline V gives CDR1 LGHDT, CDR2 YNNKEL (reference sequence). This CDR3 region has 14 residues. The DNA for the CDR3 is TGTGCCAGCAGCCCCCGACAGGGGAACTATGGCTACACCTTC. Its protein is CASSPRQGNYGYTF.

The J gene is TRBJ1-5, the V gene TRBV6-1; D is uncertain. V was pared by 3 bases and J by 0 bases, with 9 bases between. Germline CDR1 and CDR2: MNHNS and SASEGT. This CDR3 has 15 residues. The CDR3 region is CASSEIGNSNQPQHF. CDR3 in DNA: TGTGCCAGCAGTGAGATAGGGAATAGCAATCAGCCCCAGCATTTT.

This chain uses TRBV6-5 with TRBJ1-2, with unresolved D. V lost 2 bases, J lost 4 bases, and 14 bases lay in between. Germline CDR1 is MNHEY and CDR2 is SVGAGI. The CDR3 extends over 15 amino acids. In DNA, the CDR3 is TGTGCCAGCAGTTACCTCGCACGTTCAGGCTATGGCTACACCTTC. This encodes CASSYLARSGYGYTF.

This chain links TRBV9 with TRBJ1-3; D not certain. Germline assignment: CDR1 SGDLS and CDR2 YYNGEE. CDR3 length: 15 amino acids. V gave up 0 bases and J gave up 4 bases, with 11 bases separating them. In nucleotides, the CDR3 is TGTGCCAGCAGCGTAGAACAGTCCCTGGGAAACACCATATATTTT. Amino acids: CASSVEQSLGNTIYF.

The CDR3 region is CASSPQETGYGYTF. The CDR3 nucleotides read TGTGCCAGCAGTCCCCAAGAAACTGGCTATGGCTACACCTTC. The gene calls are TRBV28 and TRBJ1-2; D is unclear. Per the germline V gene, CDR1 is MDHEN and CDR2 is SYDVKM. Trimming took 5 bases from V and 4 from J, leaving 14 bases between them. The CDR3 runs 14 residues.

The V call is TRBV6-2 or TRBV6-3, the J call TRBJ2-7; possibly TRBD2 for D (6 bases). This CDR3 has 14 residues. V was shortened by 6 bases and J by 0 bases, with 12 bases between the two germline ends. From germline, CDR1 is MNHEY and CDR2 SVGEGT. Written as DNA, the CDR3 is TGTGCCAGCAGCGGGGCGGGAAGCTCCTACGAGCAGTACTTC. It specifies CASSGAGSSYEQYF.

The chain joins TRBV19 to TRBJ1-2, with D possibly being TRBD1 (6 bases). Per germline, CDR1 LNHDA and CDR2 SQIVND (reference sequence). The CDR3 covers 16 residues. Trimming pared 7 bases from V and 5 bases from J, leaving 23 bases between. CDR3 loop: CASTPLRQGGGYGYTF. In nucleotides, the CDR3 is TGTGCCAGTACCCCTCTCAGGCAGGGAGGGGGTTATGGCTACACCTTC. Supplemented by reference TRBV19 and TRBJ1-2, the full variable domain reads DGGITQSPKYLFRKEGQNVTLSCEQNLNHDAMYWYRQDPGQGLRLIYYSQIVNDFQKGDIAEGYSVSREKKESFPLTVTSAQKNPTAFYLCASTPLRQGGGYGYTFGSGTRLTVV.

The chain uses TRBV5-4 and TRBJ2-1; 10 nucleotides match TRBD2. The CDR3 is made up of 15 amino acids. Germline lookup yields CDR1 SGHNT and CDR2 YYREEE (reference sequence). Germline trimming cut 0 bases from V and 8 bases from J; bases unmatched to any gene: 5. The CDR3 reads CASSLEPGLAHEQFF. The CDR3 bases are TGTGCCAGCAGCTTGGAACCGGGACTAGCGCATGAGCAGTTCTTC.

V usage is TRBV6-5 and J usage is TRBJ1-1, with D unresolved. Looked up from germline, CDR1 is MNHEY and CDR2 is SVGAGI. This CDR3 region has 15 residues. Deletions cut 2 bases from V and 1 base from J, with 11 bases between. The CDR3 coding sequence is TGTGCCAGCAGTTACGGAGCCAGGTGGAACACTGAAGCTTTCTTT. It is translated as CASSYGARWNTEAFF.

J is TRBJ2-3 and V is TRBV24-1; 10 bases map to TRBD2. The CDR3 has 16 residues. Trimming at V came to 5 bases and at J to 4 bases, leaving 8 bases not matched to a gene. Per germline, CDR1 KGHDR and CDR2 SFDVKD. The CDR3 protein is CATSGRPTSGSDTQYF. CDR3 coding DNA: TGTGCCACCAGTGGAAGACCGACTAGCGGGTCAGATACGCAGTATTTT.